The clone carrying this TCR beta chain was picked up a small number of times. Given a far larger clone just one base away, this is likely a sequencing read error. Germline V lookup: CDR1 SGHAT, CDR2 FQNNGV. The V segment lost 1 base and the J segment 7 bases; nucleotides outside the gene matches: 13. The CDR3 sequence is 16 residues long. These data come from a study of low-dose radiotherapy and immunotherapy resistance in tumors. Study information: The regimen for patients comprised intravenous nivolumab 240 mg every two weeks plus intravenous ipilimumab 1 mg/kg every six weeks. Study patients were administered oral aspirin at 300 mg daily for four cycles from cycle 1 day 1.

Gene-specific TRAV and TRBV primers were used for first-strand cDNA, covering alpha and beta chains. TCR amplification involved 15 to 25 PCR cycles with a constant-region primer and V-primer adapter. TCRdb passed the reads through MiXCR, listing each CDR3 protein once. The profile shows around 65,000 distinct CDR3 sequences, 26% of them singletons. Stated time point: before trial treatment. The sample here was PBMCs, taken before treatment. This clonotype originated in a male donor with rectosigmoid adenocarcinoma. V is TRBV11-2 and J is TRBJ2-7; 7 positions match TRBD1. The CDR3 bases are TGTGCCAGCAGCTTAGGGTGGGGACAGAAGTACAATGAGCAGTACTTC. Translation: CASSLGWGQKYNEQYF.